This TCR beta chain is from a study of shared clonotypes between healthy human individuals. In the authors' workflow: Sequence data from immunoSEQ were junction-only and lacked quality scores; consequently, filtering differed. Produced via immunoSEQ multiplex PCR; TCRdb's table is partial and in-frame only. D and trimming were read from the DNA, whereas the V and J calls and clone size are those reported in that table. The profile covers millions of clones, with about 95% appearing a single time and 0.85% to 1.2% taken by the ten largest. Only CD45RO-negative cells positively selected for CCR7 counted as naive CD8 cells, so terminally differentiated effector memory CD45RA+ cells were excluded. Germline V gene sequence: CDR1 MDHEN, CDR2 SYDVKM. Trimming removed 10 bases at V and 3 bases at J, with 15 bases between. This CDR3 is 13 amino acids long.

The receptor comes from a man in his late teens or twenties in good health. The chain recombines TRBV28 with TRBJ1-1, with a possible D match to TRBD1 (6 bases). The sequenced sample was naive CD8+ T cells sorted from blood. The CDR3 loop is CAIKQGGDTEAFF. The CDR3, as DNA: TGTGCCATCAAACAGGGAGGAGACACTGAAGCTTTCTTT.